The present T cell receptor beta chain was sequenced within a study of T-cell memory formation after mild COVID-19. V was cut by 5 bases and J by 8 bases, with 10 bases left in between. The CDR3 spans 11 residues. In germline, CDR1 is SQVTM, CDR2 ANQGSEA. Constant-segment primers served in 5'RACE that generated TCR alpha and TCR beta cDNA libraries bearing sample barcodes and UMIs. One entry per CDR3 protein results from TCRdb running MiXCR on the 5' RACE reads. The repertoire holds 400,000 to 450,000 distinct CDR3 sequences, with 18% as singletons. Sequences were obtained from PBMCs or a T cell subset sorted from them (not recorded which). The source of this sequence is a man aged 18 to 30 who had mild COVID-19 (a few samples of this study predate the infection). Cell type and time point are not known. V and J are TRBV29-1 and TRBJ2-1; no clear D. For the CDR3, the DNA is TGCAGCGTTCGGAAGGGCCATGAGCAGTTCTTC. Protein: CSVRKGHEQFF.